The 25 T cell receptor beta chains given below trace back to one sample, sequenced in a study of T cell responses to AZD1222 COVID-19 vaccine. TCRdb's copy holds only in-frame clones and misses some; the assay was immunoSEQ multiplex PCR. The data show about 160,000 clones, almost 90% seen once. This specimen was peripheral blood, taken on day 0 of AZD1222 vaccination. The receptors here all came from an adult in good health.

This clone was found a few times. J is TRBJ1-2 and V is TRBV9; D gene ambiguous. CDR3 size: 12 residues. Trimming took 2 bases from V and 8 from J, leaving 10 bases between them. From germline, CDR1 is SGDLS and CDR2 YYNGEE. The CDR3 spells CASSVEGGGYTF. CDR3 in DNA: TGTGCCAGCAGCGTTGAAGGTGGGGGCTACACCTTC.

The chain combines TRBV28 with TRBJ2-1; 7 nucleotides align to TRBD1. CDR1 and CDR2 (germline): MDHEN, SYDVKM. V gave up 1 base and J gave up 0 bases; unmatched junction bases: 9. The CDR3 is made up of 18 amino acids. CDR3 amino acids: CASSLLSPRDSSYNEQFF. In nucleotides, the CDR3 is TGTGCCAGCAGTTTATTAAGCCCCCGGGACAGCTCCTACAATGAGCAGTTCTTC.

The CDR3 protein is CASSDSGQGPGNTIYF. Here the CDR3 DNA reads TGTGCCAGCAGTGACTCGGGACAGGGCCCTGGAAACACCATATATTTT. The chain is built from TRBV6-4 and TRBJ1-3; the match to TRBD1 covers 9 bases. Per germline, CDR1 MRHNA and CDR2 SNTAGT. V lost 0 bases and J lost 2; bases outside the gene matches: 2. The CDR3 spans 16 residues.

This chain connects TRBV28 to TRBJ1-2, with TRBD1 matching over 8 bases. V gave up 11 bases and J gave up 2 bases; unmatched junction bases: 28. The CDR3 has 20 amino acids. From germline, CDR1 is MDHEN and CDR2 SYDVKM. The CDR3 region has the DNA TGTGCCTCTGGGGACCCGGGACAGGCCGTGGGGGATGATATGAACTATGGCTACACCTTC. Amino acids: CASGDPGQAVGDDMNYGYTF.

This clone was detected only once. This chain connects TRBV3-1 (or the pseudogene TRBV3-2) to TRBJ2-5; TRBD2 agrees at 9 bases. Germline trimming cut 1 base from V and 5 bases from J; bases unmatched to any gene: 5. Germline lookup yields CDR1 LGHDT and CDR2 YNNKEL (reference sequence). CDR3 length: 15 residues. For the CDR3, the DNA is TGTGCCAGCAGCCAAGTCGGGACTAGCTGGGAGACCCAGTACTTC. Amino acid sequence: CASSQVGTSWETQYF.

This clone was seen once. The chain recombines TRBV27 with TRBJ1-5, with 8 bases that match TRBD1. This CDR3 has 15 amino acids. With V trimmed by 6 bases and J by 4 bases, 8 bases remained unmatched. Germline-derived CDR1 and CDR2 are MNHEY and SMNVEV (reference sequence). This CDR3 reads CASSPLTGGNQPQHF. The CDR3 bases are TGTGCCAGCAGCCCTCTAACAGGGGGGAATCAGCCCCAGCATTTT.

In regard to this clone: The same CDR3 also results from other DNA sequences found in this sample. The chain combines TRBV5-1 with TRBJ1-2, with 7 bases identical to TRBD1. V lost 0 bases, J lost 7 bases, and 3 bases stayed unmatched. The CDR3 extends over 13 amino acids. Germline V gene lookup returns CDR1 SGHRS and CDR2 YFSETQ. Here the CDR3 reads CASSLGQGSGYTF. For the CDR3, the DNA is TGCGCCAGCAGCTTGGGACAGGGTAGTGGCTACACCTTC.

About this clone: The same CDR3 is also encoded by other DNA sequences in this sample. The CDR3 nucleotides are TGTGCCAGCAGTTTATCAGGGAGCAATCAGCCCCAGCATTTT. This codes for CASSLSGSNQPQHF. This chain connects TRBV27 to TRBJ1-5, with no clear D. The germline CDR1 and CDR2 sequences are MNHEY and SMNVEV (reference sequence). This CDR3 region has 14 residues. V was cut by 0 bases and J by 1 base, with 4 bases left in between.

V usage is TRBV7-9 and J usage is TRBJ2-5; 7 bases align to TRBD1. Germline assignment: CDR1 SEHNR and CDR2 FQNEAQ (reference sequence). The CDR3 is 12 residues long. With 8 bases clipped from V and 5 bases from J, the junction kept 5 bases outside the gene matches. In DNA form, the CDR3 reads TGTGCCAGCGAGGGGGCGGGCGAGACCCAGTACTTC. Amino acids: CASEGAGETQYF.

The chain uses TRBV3-1 (or the pseudogene TRBV3-2) and TRBJ1-2; D unresolved. Trimming removed 4 bases at V and 5 bases at J, with 17 bases between. This CDR3 is 15 amino acids long. Germline loops: CDR1 LGHDT, CDR2 YNNKEL (reference sequence). The CDR3 DNA reads as TGTGCCAGCAGCCTTCCGGGAGGGCTTAGTTATGGCTACACCTTC. Translating gives CASSLPGGLSYGYTF.

This clone was detected only once. This chain joins TRBV28 and TRBJ1-2; TRBD1 might be the D (5 bases). Looked up from germline, CDR1 is MDHEN and CDR2 is SYDVKM. The CDR3 loop spans 13 amino acids. V was pared by 5 bases and J by 8 bases, with 15 bases between. The CDR3, as DNA: TGTGCCAGCAGTGCCGCGGGGCTGGGGGGCTACACCTTC. This codes for CASSAAGLGGYTF.

V and J are TRBV16 and TRBJ2-1; D is tentatively TRBD1 or TRBD2 (5 bases each). Germline V gene sequence: CDR1 KGHSY, CDR2 FQNENV. The CDR3 has 14 residues. V lost 1 base and J 4 bases, leaving 8 bases between the germline ends. The CDR3 reads CASSQLGVYNEQFF. The CDR3 DNA reads TGTGCCAGCAGCCAATTGGGGGTTTACAATGAGCAGTTCTTC.

V usage is TRBV28 and J usage is TRBJ1-2; 10 bases align to TRBD1. CDR3 length: 17 residues. Germline V gene lookup returns CDR1 MDHEN and CDR2 SYDVKM. J lost 1 base, V lost 6 bases, and 11 bases had no gene match. CDR3 residues: CASSLRTGGTINYGYTF. The CDR3 bases are TGTGCCAGCAGCCTTAGGACAGGGGGGACGATTAACTATGGCTACACCTTC.

The chain is built from TRBV18 and TRBJ1-1; weak D call: TRBD1 (5 bases). Trimming left V 2 bases short and J 5 bases short, with 9 bases between. CDR1 and CDR2 (germline): KGHSH, LQKENI. The CDR3 consists of 13 residues. The CDR3 spells CASSPAGRTEAFF. CDR3 coding DNA: TGTGCCAGCTCACCAGCAGGGAGGACTGAAGCTTTCTTT.

As concerns this clone: Its ends do not fully match the called genes, so a read error is possible. The V call is TRBV7-6, the J call TRBJ1-3; no firm D call. In germline, CDR1 is SGHVS, CDR2 FNYEAQ. There are 15 residues in the CDR3. The CDR3 DNA is TGTGCCAGCAGCCCTAGCTTATCCTCTGGAAACACCTTATATTTT. Protein: CASSPSLSSGNTLYF.

This clone was seen a few times. The chain couples TRBV30 to TRBJ2-7, with TRBD2 matching over 12 bases. The CDR3 runs to 16 residues. V lost 4 bases and J lost 4; bases outside the gene matches: 11. Germline CDR1 reads GTSNPN; CDR2 reads SVGIG (reference sequence). CDR3 amino acids: CAWTRVPLAGGYEQYF. The CDR3 DNA sequence: TGTGCCTGGACCCGCGTCCCCCTAGCGGGAGGGTACGAGCAGTACTTC. Full variable domain (remainder filled in from reference TRBV30 and TRBJ2-7): SQTIHQWPATLVQPVGSPLSLECTVEGTSNPNLYWYRQAAGRGLQLLFYSVGIGQISSEVPQNLSASRPQDRQFILSSKKLLLSDSGFYLCAWTRVPLAGGYEQYFGPGTRLTVT.

The chain couples TRBV20-1 to TRBJ1-1; 8 nucleotides align to TRBD1. The junction had 8 bases not matched to a gene; V was cut back by 3 bases and J by 11 bases. The germline gives CDR1 DFQATT, CDR2 SNEGSKA (reference sequence). The CDR3 is 12 amino acids. The CDR3 coding sequence is TGCAGTGCTAGTCCCCGGACAGGGACGGCTTTCTTT. This encodes CSASPRTGTAFF.

The chain employs TRBV2 and TRBJ2-7, with D possibly matching TRBD1 (5 bases). Germline values: CDR1 SNHLY, CDR2 FYNNEI. Trimming removed 3 bases at V and 3 bases at J, with 6 bases between. The CDR3 has 12 amino acids. CDR3 nucleotide sequence: TGTGCCAGCAGTGAGGGGCGCTACGAGCAGTACTTC. Amino acids: CASSEGRYEQYF.

The chain carries TRBV27 and TRBJ2-1; 7 bases fit TRBD1. Losses at the gene ends were 4 bases for V and 0 bases for J; bases not matched to a gene: 3. The CDR3 covers 15 residues. Germline values: CDR1 MNHEY, CDR2 SMNVEV (reference sequence). CDR3 DNA sequence: TGTGCCAGCAGTTCCCGACAGGGCTCCTACAATGAGCAGTTCTTC. It is translated as CASSSRQGSYNEQFF.

This chain joins TRBV27 and TRBJ1-2; perhaps TRBD1 as D (5 bases). The CDR3 has 14 amino acids. V lost 2 bases and J lost 8, with 15 bases in between. The germline V gene encodes CDR1 MNHEY and CDR2 SMNVEV (reference sequence). CDR3 residues: CASSLRVQGEGYTF. CDR3 nucleotide sequence: TGTGCCAGCAGTTTACGGGTTCAGGGAGAGGGCTACACCTTC.

The table lists this clone with a count of one. CDR3 nucleotide sequence: TGTGCCATCCTTCATGGGACAGGGGGCGGTGAGCAGTTCTTC. This codes for CAILHGTGGGEQFF. The genes are TRBV10-3 and TRBJ2-1; 12 nucleotides line up with TRBD1. Looked up from germline, CDR1 is ENHRY and CDR2 is SYGVKD. V dropped 8 bases and J dropped 9; count of bases not matched to a gene: 8. The CDR3 consists of 14 residues.

In this sample, this clone turned up a few times. The chain links TRBV5-5 to TRBJ1-5; D gene uncertain. CDR1 is SGHKS, CDR2 YYEKEE, per germline (reference sequence). The CDR3 is 16 residues long. The V end lost 4 bases, the J end lost 0 bases, and 14 bases lay between the germline ends. In DNA form, the CDR3 reads TGTGCCAGCAGCCCAGCCGGGTTTGATAGCAATCAGCCCCAGCATTTT. It specifies CASSPAGFDSNQPQHF.

This clone was picked up one time. The genes are TRBV7-8 and TRBJ1-1, with a possible D match to TRBD1 (6 bases). The ends were cut back, 5 bases at V and 5 bases at J, with 9 bases in the middle. Germline CDR1 reads SGHVS; CDR2 reads FQNEAQ. This CDR3 has 12 amino acids. This chain's CDR3 is CASSAQGTEAFF. In nucleotides, the CDR3 is TGTGCCAGCAGCGCTCAGGGGACTGAAGCTTTCTTT.

The chain is built from TRBV18 and TRBJ1-1; a weak D match, TRBD1 (5 bases). Trimming left V 0 bases short and J 3 bases short, with 5 bases between. This CDR3 region has 13 residues. The germline gives CDR1 KGHSH, CDR2 LQKENI. CDR3 protein: CASSPPGDTEAFF. The CDR3 DNA is TGTGCCAGCTCACCACCGGGGGACACTGAAGCTTTCTTT. The full variable domain, in which reference TRBV18 and TRBJ1-1 provide the parts outside the CDR3, is NAGVMQNPRHLVRRRGQEARLRCSPMKGHSHVYWYRQLPEEGLKFMVYLQKENIIDESGMPKERFSAEFPKEGPSILRIQQVVRGDSAAYFCASSPPGDTEAFFGQGTRLTVV.

The rearrangement joins TRBV5-4 to TRBJ1-6; D gene unclear. The CDR3 runs 14 residues. Per the germline V gene, CDR1 is SGHNT and CDR2 is YYREEE (reference sequence). The V and J ends lost 4 bases and 6 bases respectively, with 11 bases between them. CDR3 bases: TGTGCCAGCAGCACCGACGTAGGTAATTCACCCCTCCACTTT. It is translated as CASSTDVGNSPLHF. Supplemented by reference TRBV5-4 and TRBJ1-6, the full variable domain reads ETGVTQSPTHLIKTRGQQVTLRCSSQSGHNTVSWYQQALGQGPQFIFQYYREEENGRGNFPPRFSGLQFPNYSSELNVNALELDDSALYLCASSTDVGNSPLHFGNGTRLTVT.